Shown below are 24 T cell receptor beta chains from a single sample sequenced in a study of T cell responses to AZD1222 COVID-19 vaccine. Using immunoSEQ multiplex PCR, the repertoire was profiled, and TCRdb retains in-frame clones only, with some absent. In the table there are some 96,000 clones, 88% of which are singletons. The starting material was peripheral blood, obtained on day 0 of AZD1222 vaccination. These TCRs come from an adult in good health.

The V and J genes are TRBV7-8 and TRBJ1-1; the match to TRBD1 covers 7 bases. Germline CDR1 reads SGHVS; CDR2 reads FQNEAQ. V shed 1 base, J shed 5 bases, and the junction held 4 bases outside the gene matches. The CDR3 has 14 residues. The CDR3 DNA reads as TGTGCCAGCAGCTTAGAGGGGGCAGGGACTGAAGCTTTCTTT. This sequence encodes CASSLEGAGTEAFF.

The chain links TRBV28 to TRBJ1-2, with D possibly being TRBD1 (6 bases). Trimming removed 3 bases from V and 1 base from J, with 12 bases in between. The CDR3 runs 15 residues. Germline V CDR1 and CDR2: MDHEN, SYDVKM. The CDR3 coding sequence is TGTGCCAGCAGTTTCTCCACAGGGTTTAACTATGGCTACACCTTC. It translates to CASSFSTGFNYGYTF.

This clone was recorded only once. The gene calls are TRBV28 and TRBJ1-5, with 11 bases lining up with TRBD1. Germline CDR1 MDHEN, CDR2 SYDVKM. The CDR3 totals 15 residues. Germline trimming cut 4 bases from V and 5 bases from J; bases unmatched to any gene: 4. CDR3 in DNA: TGTGCCAGCAGTTCCTCGGGACAGGGGGATCAGCCCCAGCATTTT. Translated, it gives CASSSSGQGDQPQHF.

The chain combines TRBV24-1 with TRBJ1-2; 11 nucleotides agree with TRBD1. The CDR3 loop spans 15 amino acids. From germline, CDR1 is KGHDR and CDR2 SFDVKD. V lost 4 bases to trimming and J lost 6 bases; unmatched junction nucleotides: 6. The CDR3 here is CATSDRDRGGDGYTF. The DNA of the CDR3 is TGTGCCACCAGTGACCGGGACAGGGGGGGTGATGGCTACACCTTC.

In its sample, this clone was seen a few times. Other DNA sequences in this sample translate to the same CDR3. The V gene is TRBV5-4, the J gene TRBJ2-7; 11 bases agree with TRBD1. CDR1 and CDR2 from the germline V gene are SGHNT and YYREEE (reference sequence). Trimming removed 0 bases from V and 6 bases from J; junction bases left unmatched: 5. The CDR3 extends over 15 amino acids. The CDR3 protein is CASSLGGTGGAEQYF. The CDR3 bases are TGTGCCAGCAGCTTGGGTGGGACAGGGGGGGCCGAGCAGTACTTC.

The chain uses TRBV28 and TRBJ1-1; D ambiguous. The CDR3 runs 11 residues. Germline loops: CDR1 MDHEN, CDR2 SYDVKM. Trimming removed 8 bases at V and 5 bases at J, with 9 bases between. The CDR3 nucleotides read TGTGCCAGCCGGGCCCGAACTGAAGCTTTCTTT. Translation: CASRARTEAFF.

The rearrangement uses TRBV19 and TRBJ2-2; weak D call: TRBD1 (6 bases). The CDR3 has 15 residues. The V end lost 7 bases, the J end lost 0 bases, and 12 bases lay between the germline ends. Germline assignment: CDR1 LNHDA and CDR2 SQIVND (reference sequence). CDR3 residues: CASTPTGPNTGELFF. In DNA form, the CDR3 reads TGTGCCAGTACTCCGACAGGTCCGAACACCGGGGAGCTGTTTTTT.

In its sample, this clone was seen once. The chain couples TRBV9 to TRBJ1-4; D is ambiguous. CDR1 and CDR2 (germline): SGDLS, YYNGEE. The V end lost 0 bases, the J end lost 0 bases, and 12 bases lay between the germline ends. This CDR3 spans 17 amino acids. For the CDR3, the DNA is TGTGCCAGCAGCGTAGGAGACACCCGTACAACTAATGAAAAACTGTTTTTT. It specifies CASSVGDTRTTNEKLFF.

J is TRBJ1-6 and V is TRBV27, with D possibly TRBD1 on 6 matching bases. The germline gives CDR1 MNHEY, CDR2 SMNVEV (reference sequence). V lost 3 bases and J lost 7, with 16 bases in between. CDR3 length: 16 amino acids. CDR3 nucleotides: TGTGCCAGCAGTTTTCTACGGGGGGCGGGGAATTCACCCCTCCACTTT. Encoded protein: CASSFLRGAGNSPLHF.

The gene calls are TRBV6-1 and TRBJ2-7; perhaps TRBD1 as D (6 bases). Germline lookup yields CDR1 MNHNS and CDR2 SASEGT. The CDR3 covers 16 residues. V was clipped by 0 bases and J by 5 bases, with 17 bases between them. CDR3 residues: CASSEAWQARGHEQYF. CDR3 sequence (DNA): TGTGCCAGCAGTGAAGCATGGCAGGCCAGGGGTCACGAGCAGTACTTC.

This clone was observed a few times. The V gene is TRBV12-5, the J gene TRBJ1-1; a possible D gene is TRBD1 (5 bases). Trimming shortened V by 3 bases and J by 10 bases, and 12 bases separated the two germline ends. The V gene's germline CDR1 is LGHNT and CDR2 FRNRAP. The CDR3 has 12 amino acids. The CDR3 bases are TGTGCTAGTGGTTTCGGGGGGGAGTCAGCTTTCTTT. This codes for CASGFGGESAFF.

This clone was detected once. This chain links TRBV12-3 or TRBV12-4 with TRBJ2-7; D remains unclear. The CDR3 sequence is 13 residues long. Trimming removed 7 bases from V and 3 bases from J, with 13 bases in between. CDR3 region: CASTVSSNYEQYF. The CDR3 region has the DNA TGTGCCAGCACTGTCAGCTCGAACTACGAGCAGTACTTC.

CDR3 protein: CASNWDRLNTEAFF. The CDR3 coding sequence is TGTGCCAGCAACTGGGACAGGTTGAACACTGAAGCTTTCTTT. The chain recombines TRBV6-5 with TRBJ1-1; 8 positions match TRBD1. Germline V gene sequence: CDR1 MNHEY, CDR2 SVGAGI. The CDR3 covers 14 residues. Trimming took 7 bases from V and 0 from J; bases not matched to a gene: 4.

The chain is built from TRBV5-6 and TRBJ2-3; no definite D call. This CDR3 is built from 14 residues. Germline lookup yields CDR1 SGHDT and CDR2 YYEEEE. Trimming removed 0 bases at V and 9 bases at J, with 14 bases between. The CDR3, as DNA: TGTGCCAGCAGCTTGGGTGTTGGGTTCGGGACGCAGTATTTT. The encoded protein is CASSLGVGFGTQYF.

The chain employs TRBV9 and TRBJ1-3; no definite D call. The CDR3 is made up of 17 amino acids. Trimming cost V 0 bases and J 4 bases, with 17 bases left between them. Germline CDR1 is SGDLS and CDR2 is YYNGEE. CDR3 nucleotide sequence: TGTGCCAGCAGCGTAGACCCAAGTATGGCGGACGGAAACACCATATATTTT. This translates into CASSVDPSMADGNTIYF.

The CDR3 region is CASRKDNNQPQHF. The CDR3 nucleotides read TGTGCCAGCAGGAAGGACAATAATCAGCCCCAGCATTTT. The chain joins TRBV12-3 or TRBV12-4 to TRBJ1-5; D may be TRBD1 (5 bases). The CDR3 covers 13 residues. Trimming cost V 6 bases and J 4 bases, with 10 bases left between them.

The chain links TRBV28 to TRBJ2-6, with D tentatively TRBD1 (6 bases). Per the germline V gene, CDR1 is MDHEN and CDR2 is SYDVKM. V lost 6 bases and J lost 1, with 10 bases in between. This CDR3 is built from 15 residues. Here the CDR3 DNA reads TGTGCCAGCAGCCGGGACACTTCTGGGGCCAACGTCCTGACTTTC. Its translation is CASSRDTSGANVLTF. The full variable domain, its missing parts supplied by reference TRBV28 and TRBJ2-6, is DVKVTQSSRYLVKRTGEKVFLECVQDMDHENMFWYRQDPGLGLRLIYFSYDVKMKEKGDIPEGYSVSREKKERFSLILESASTNQTSMYLCASSRDTSGANVLTFGAGSRLTVL.

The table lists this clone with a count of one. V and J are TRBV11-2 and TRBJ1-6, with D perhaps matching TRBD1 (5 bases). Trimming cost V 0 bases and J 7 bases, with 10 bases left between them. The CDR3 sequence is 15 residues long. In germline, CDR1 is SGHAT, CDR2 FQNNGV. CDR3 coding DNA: TGTGCCAGCAGCTTAGAGGCAGGGAAGAATTCACCCCTCCACTTT. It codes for CASSLEAGKNSPLHF.

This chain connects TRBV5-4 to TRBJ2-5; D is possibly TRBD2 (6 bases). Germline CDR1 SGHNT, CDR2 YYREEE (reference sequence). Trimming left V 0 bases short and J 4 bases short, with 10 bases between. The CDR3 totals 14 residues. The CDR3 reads CASSLAGVAETQYF. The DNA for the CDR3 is TGTGCCAGCAGCTTGGCGGGAGTAGCAGAGACCCAGTACTTC.

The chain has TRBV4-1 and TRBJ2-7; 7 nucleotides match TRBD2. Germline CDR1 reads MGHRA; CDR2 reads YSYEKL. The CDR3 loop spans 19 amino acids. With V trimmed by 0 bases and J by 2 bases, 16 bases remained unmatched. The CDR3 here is CASSQDRGSSGSQTYEQYF. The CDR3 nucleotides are TGCGCCAGCAGCCAAGATCGGGGATCTAGCGGTTCTCAGACCTACGAGCAGTACTTC.

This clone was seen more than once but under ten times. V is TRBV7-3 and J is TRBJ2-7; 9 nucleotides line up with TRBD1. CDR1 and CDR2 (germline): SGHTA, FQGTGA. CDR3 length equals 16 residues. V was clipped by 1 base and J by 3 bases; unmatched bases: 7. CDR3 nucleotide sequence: TGTGCCAGCAGCTTAATTCTGGACAGGGGAATCTACGAGCAGTACTTC. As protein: CASSLILDRGIYEQYF.

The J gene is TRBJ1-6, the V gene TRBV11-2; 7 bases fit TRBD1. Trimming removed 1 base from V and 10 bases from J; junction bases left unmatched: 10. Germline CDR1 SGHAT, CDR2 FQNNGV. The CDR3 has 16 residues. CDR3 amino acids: CASSLGPDRLNSPLHF. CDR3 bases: TGTGCCAGCAGCTTAGGTCCGGACAGGTTAAACTCACCCCTCCACTTT.

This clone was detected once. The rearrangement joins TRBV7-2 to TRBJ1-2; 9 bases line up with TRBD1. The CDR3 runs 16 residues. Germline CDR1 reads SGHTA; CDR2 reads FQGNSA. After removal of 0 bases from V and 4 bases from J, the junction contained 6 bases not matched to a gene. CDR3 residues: CASSLAQGALSYGYTF. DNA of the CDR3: TGTGCCAGCAGCTTAGCACAGGGGGCCCTTAGCTATGGCTACACCTTC.

CDR3 sequence: CASSDRGGEAFF. The DNA for the CDR3 is TGTGCCAGCAGTGACAGGGGGGGTGAAGCTTTCTTT. The chain has TRBV2 and TRBJ1-1, with 7 positions matching TRBD1. CDR3 length: 12 residues. CDR1 is SNHLY, CDR2 FYNNEI, per germline. V shed 3 bases and J 7 bases; nucleotides not matched to a gene: 2. The complete variable domain, with remaining parts taken from reference TRBV2 and TRBJ1-1, reads EPEVTQTPSHQVTQMGQEVILRCVPISNHLYFYWYRQILGQKVEFLVSFYNNEISEKSEIFDDQFSVERPDGSNFTLKIRSTKLEDSAMYFCASSDRGGEAFFGQGTRLTVV.